What follows are 19 T cell receptor beta chains derived from one specimen sequenced in a study of a mutant IDH1 vaccine in newly diagnosed glioma. TCRdb keeps only in-frame clones here, not all; method: immunoSEQ multiplex PCR. The repertoire holds about 26,000 clones, under 85% seen once, with roughly 7% in the top ten. Time point indicated: week 5, during vaccination. Topical imiquimod accompanied each vaccine dose, which consisted of 300 ug of mutant IDH1 20-mer peptide. Which antigens these TCRs recognize remains unknown. The sample here was PBMCs, taken from a glioma patient whose treatment included an IDH1 peptide vaccine. The source is a man aged 40-55 years with glioma. Some clones in this sample may be carry-over from other donors' samples.

This clone was seen once. The CDR3 nucleotides read TGTGCCAGCAGCGTCGCCGGGACACCTAACTATGGCTACACCTTC. It codes for CASSVAGTPNYGYTF. The V call is TRBV9, the J call TRBJ1-2; TRBD1 might be the D (6 bases). CDR1 is SGDLS and CDR2 is YYNGEE in the germline V gene. V lost 2 bases and J 0 bases, leaving 11 bases between the germline ends. CDR3 length: 15 amino acids.

V usage is TRBV10-3 and J usage is TRBJ2-5; 9 nucleotides align to TRBD1. The length of the CDR3 is 15 residues. Germline V gives CDR1 ENHRY, CDR2 SYGVKD. With V trimmed by 4 bases and J by 3 bases, 6 bases remained unmatched. CDR3 DNA sequence: TGTGCCATCAGTGCCCCGGGACAGGGAAAAGAGACCCAGTACTTC. Protein: CAISAPGQGKETQYF.

The chain uses TRBV5-1 and TRBJ1-1, with D possibly matching TRBD1 (5 bases). With 6 bases removed from V and 1 base from J, the gap between germline ends came to 13 bases. Germline CDR1 and CDR2: SGHRS and YFSETQ. The CDR3 covers 14 residues. CDR3 sequence reads: CASTSLGPNTEAFF. In DNA, the CDR3 is TGCGCCAGCACCTCCCTGGGACCGAACACTGAAGCTTTCTTT.

The J gene is TRBJ1-5, the V gene TRBV19, with no clear D. Germline CDR1 and CDR2: LNHDA and SQIVND (reference sequence). The V gene lost 4 bases and the J gene lost 11 bases, with 21 bases spanning the gap. The CDR3 is made up of 15 amino acids. CDR3 coding DNA: TGTGCCAGTAGTACCCCGCAGGCTCGAGGCGGGTCCCAGCATTTT. Translated: CASSTPQARGGSQHF.

V gene TRBV5-1 combines with J gene TRBJ1-2, with 12 bases matching TRBD1. After removal of 4 bases from V and 7 bases from J, the junction contained 5 bases not matched to a gene. The CDR3 is 14 amino acids. Germline values: CDR1 SGHRS, CDR2 YFSETQ. The chain's CDR3 is CASSPGTGGSGYTF. CDR3 sequence (DNA): TGCGCCAGCAGCCCCGGGACAGGGGGCTCTGGCTACACCTTC.

The chain has TRBV6-1 and TRBJ1-5; the D is unclear. The length of the CDR3 is 13 residues. Trimming cost V 5 bases and J 4 bases, with 9 bases left between them. Germline V lookup: CDR1 MNHNS, CDR2 SASEGT. The CDR3 DNA reads as TGTGCCAGCAGTAGTTCGGGGAATCAGCCCCAGCATTTT. The encoded protein is CASSSSGNQPQHF.

As regards this clone: This specimen includes other DNA sequences encoding the same CDR3. The chain carries TRBV30 and TRBJ2-7; D gene ambiguous. The V gene's germline CDR1 is GTSNPN and CDR2 SVGIG (reference sequence). This CDR3 has 15 amino acids. Trimming left V 1 base short and J 1 base short, with 14 bases between. CDR3 region: CAWSGPSGLSYEQYF. CDR3 nucleotide sequence: TGTGCCTGGAGTGGACCTAGTGGGCTTTCCTACGAGCAGTACTTC.

The genes are TRBV5-6 and TRBJ2-4; D ambiguous. The CDR3 spans 15 residues. From germline, CDR1 is SGHDT and CDR2 YYEEEE. The V gene lost 3 bases and the J gene lost 1 base, with 11 bases spanning the gap. The CDR3 bases are TGTGCCAGCAGCTCCCCTAAAGAGGCCAAAAACATTCAGTACTTC. Protein product: CASSSPKEAKNIQYF.

The chain employs TRBV5-5 and TRBJ1-2; D unclear. Germline V lookup: CDR1 SGHKS, CDR2 YYEKEE (reference sequence). The CDR3 runs 15 residues. The V and J ends lost 3 bases and 0 bases respectively, with 12 bases between them. The CDR3, as DNA: TGTGCCAGCAGCTGGGAGACGGAAGCTAACTATGGCTACACCTTC. This translates into CASSWETEANYGYTF.

J is TRBJ2-6 and V is TRBV19; perhaps TRBD1 as D (6 bases). Deletions cut 1 base from V and 1 base from J, with 11 bases between. CDR3 length: 17 residues. In germline, CDR1 is LNHDA, CDR2 SQIVND (reference sequence). The CDR3 here is CASSIGRGRSGANVLTF. The CDR3 DNA follows: TGTGCCAGTAGTATAGGCAGGGGCCGTTCTGGGGCCAACGTCCTGACTTTC.

The CDR3 DNA reads TGTGCCAGCACCGGCTTAATTGGCGGGGCGTCCACAGATACGCAGTATTTT. It codes for CASTGLIGGASTDTQYF. The chain carries TRBV2 and TRBJ2-3, with D perhaps TRBD2 (6 bases). Germline lookup yields CDR1 SNHLY and CDR2 FYNNEI. V lost 7 bases and J 2 bases, leaving 22 bases between the germline ends. The CDR3 length is 17 residues.

V and J are TRBV4-3 and TRBJ2-7; 8 bases agree with TRBD1. In germline, CDR1 is LGHNA, CDR2 YSLEER. V was clipped by 0 bases and J by 3 bases; unmatched bases: 4. The CDR3 is made up of 15 amino acids. The CDR3 protein is CASSQDPGGYYEQYF. Here the CDR3 DNA reads TGCGCCAGCAGCCAAGATCCAGGGGGCTACTACGAGCAGTACTTC.

This chain connects TRBV19 to TRBJ1-6, with 9 bases fitting TRBD1. Germline V CDR1 and CDR2: LNHDA, SQIVND (reference sequence). The CDR3 contains 17 residues. V gave up 8 bases and J gave up 0 bases; unmatched junction bases: 8. The CDR3 here is CASGTGTGYSYNSPLHF. Written as DNA, the CDR3 is TGTGCCAGTGGTACCGGGACAGGGTACTCCTATAATTCACCCCTCCACTTT. Together with reference TRBV19 and TRBJ1-6, the CDR3 gives the full variable domain: DGGITQSPKYLFRKEGQNVTLSCEQNLNHDAMYWYRQDPGQGLRLIYYSQIVNDFQKGDIAEGYSVSREKKESFPLTVTSAQKNPTAFYLCASGTGTGYSYNSPLHFGNGTRLTVT.

This chain uses TRBV28 with TRBJ1-5, with 8 bases aligning to TRBD1. The CDR3 spans 17 residues. The germline CDR1 and CDR2 sequences are MDHEN and SYDVKM. V lost 7 bases, J lost 0 bases, and 11 bases stayed unmatched. Here the CDR3 reads CASKTWTGTYSNQPQHF. The CDR3 region has the DNA TGTGCCAGCAAAACTTGGACAGGGACGTATAGCAATCAGCCCCAGCATTTT.

CDR3: CASSIQDQEWQYF. CDR3 nucleotide sequence: TGTGCCAGTAGTATTCAGGACCAGGAGTGGCAGTACTTC. V and J are TRBV19 and TRBJ2-7; D is unclear. The V gene lost 3 bases and the J gene lost 9 bases, with 15 bases spanning the gap. Germline V gene data show CDR1 as LNHDA and CDR2 as SQIVND (reference sequence). This CDR3 has 13 residues.

The chain employs TRBV6-5 and TRBJ1-1, with D possibly matching TRBD1 (5 bases). CDR3 length: 14 amino acids. In germline, CDR1 is MNHEY, CDR2 SVGAGI. Trimming shortened V by 6 bases and J by 3 bases, and 14 bases separated the two germline ends. CDR3 residues: CASSSGGLDTEAFF. The DNA for the CDR3 is TGTGCCAGCAGCTCCGGGGGGTTGGACACTGAAGCTTTCTTT.

The rearrangement uses TRBV27 and TRBJ1-5; no clear D gene. From germline, CDR1 is MNHEY and CDR2 SMNVEV (reference sequence). The CDR3 runs 14 residues. The V and J ends lost 3 bases and 0 bases respectively, with 6 bases between them. CDR3 nucleotides: TGTGCCAGCAGTTTGGGAGATAGCAATCAGCCCCAGCATTTT. Protein sequence: CASSLGDSNQPQHF.

The J gene is TRBJ2-2, the V gene TRBV11-2; D might be TRBD2 (5 bases). Per germline, CDR1 SGHAT and CDR2 FQNNGV. This CDR3 is 15 amino acids long. V was trimmed by 1 base and J by 6 bases, leaving 12 bases between them. This CDR3 is CASSLGPIGAGELFF. Here the CDR3 DNA reads TGTGCCAGCAGCTTAGGACCCATCGGGGCCGGGGAGCTGTTTTTT.

The gene calls are TRBV9 and TRBJ2-4; D is unresolved. Germline values: CDR1 SGDLS, CDR2 YYNGEE. V was trimmed by 4 bases and J by 8 bases, leaving 10 bases between them. The CDR3 totals 12 residues. CDR3: CASSTASDIQYF. CDR3 sequence (DNA): TGTGCCAGCAGCACCGCGTCGGACATTCAGTACTTC.